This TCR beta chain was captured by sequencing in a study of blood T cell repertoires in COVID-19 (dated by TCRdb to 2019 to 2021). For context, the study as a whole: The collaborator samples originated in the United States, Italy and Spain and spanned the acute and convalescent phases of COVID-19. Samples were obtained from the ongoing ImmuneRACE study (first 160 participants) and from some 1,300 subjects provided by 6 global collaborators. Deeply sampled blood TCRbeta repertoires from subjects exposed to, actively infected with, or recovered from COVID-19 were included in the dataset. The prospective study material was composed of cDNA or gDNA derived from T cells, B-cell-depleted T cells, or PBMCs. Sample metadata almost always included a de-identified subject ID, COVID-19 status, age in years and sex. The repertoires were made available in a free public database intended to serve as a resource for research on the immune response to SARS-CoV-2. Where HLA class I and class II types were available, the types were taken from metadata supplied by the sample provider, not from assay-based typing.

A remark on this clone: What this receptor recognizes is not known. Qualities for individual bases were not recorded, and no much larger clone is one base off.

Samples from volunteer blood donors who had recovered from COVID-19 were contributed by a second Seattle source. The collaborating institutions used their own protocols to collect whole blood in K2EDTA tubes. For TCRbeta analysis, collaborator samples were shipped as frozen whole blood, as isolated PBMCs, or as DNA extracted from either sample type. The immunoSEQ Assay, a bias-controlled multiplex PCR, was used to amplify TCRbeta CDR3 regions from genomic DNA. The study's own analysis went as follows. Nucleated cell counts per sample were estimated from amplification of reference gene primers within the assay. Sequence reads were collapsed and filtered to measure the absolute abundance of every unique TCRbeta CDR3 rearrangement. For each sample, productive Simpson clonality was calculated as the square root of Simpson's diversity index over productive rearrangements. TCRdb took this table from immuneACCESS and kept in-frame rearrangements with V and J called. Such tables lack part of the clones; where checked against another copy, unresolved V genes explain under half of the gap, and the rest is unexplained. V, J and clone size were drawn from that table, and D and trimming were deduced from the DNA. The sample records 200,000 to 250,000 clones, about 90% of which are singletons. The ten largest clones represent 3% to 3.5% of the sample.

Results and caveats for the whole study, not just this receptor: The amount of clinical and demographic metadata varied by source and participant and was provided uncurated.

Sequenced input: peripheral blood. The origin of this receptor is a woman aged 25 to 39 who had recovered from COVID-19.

In nucleotide form, the sequence is TGTGCCAGCAGTGAAGTGGCAGGGGTGGGTACTGAAGCTTTCTTT. Its protein reads: CASSEVAGVGTEAFF. This sequence uses TRBV6-1 and TRBJ1-1; TRBD1 is a possible D gene, resting on 6 matching bases. The germline V gene yields MNHNS for CDR1 and SASEGT for CDR2. Trimming at the junction amounts to 1 base on V and 5 bases on J, and the germline ends lie 14 bases apart. The CDR3 starts with the cysteine, ends with the phenylalanine, and has 15 residues. Only CDR3 DNA is held: 45 bases, read in frame from base 1.